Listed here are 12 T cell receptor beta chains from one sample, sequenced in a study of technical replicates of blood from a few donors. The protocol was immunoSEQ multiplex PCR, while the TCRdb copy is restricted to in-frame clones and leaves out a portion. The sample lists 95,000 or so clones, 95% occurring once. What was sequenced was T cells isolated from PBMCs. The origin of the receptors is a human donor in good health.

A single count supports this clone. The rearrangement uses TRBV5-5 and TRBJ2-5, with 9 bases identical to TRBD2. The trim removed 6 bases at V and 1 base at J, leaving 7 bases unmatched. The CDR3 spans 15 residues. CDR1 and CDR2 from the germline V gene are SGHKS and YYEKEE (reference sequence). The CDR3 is CASIKTSGSQETQYF. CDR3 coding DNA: TGTGCCAGCATCAAGACTAGCGGTAGCCAAGAGACCCAGTACTTC.

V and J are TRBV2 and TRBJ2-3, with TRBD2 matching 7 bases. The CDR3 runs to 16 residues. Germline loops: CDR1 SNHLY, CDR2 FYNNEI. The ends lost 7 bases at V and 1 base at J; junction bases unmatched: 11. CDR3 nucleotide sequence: TGTGCCAGCAAAGGAGTGCGGGAGCATCGCACAGATACGCAGTATTTT. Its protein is CASKGVREHRTDTQYF.

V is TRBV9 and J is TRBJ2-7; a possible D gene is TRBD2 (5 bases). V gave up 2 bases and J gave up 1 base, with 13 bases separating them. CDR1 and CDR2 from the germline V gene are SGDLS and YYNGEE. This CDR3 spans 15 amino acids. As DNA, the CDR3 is TGTGCCAGCAGCGTCGGGATTGACTCGTCCTACGAGCAGTACTTC. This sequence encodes CASSVGIDSSYEQYF.

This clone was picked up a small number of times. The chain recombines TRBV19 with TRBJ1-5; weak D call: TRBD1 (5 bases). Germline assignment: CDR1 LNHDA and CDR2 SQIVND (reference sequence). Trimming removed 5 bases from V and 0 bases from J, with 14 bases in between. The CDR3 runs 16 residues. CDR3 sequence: CASSPTGAYSNQPQHF. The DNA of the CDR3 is TGTGCCAGTAGTCCAACAGGCGCTTATAGCAATCAGCCCCAGCATTTT.

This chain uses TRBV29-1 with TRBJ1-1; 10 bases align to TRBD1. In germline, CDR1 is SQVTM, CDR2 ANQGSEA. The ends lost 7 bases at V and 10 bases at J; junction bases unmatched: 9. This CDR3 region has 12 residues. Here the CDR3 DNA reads TGCAGCGCTAACCGGGACAGGGGCCCAGCTTTCTTT. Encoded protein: CSANRDRGPAFF.

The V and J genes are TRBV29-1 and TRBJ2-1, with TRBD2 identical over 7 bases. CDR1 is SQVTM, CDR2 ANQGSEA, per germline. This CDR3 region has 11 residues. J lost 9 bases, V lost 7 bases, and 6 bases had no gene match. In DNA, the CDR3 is TGCAGCGCTGCGGGAGCTAGTGAGCAGTTCTTC. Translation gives CSAAGASEQFF.

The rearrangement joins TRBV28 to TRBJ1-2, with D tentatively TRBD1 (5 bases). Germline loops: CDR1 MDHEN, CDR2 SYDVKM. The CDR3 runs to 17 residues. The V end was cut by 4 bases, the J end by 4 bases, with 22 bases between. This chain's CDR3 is CASSSGAEMAGFYGYTF. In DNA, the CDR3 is TGTGCCAGCAGTTCCGGGGCTGAGATGGCGGGATTCTATGGCTACACCTTC.

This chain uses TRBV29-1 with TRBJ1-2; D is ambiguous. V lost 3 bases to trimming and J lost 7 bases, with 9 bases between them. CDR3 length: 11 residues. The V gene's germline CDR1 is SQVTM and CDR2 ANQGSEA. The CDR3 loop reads CSVDPSRGYTF. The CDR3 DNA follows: TGCAGCGTTGACCCCTCGCGTGGCTACACCTTC.

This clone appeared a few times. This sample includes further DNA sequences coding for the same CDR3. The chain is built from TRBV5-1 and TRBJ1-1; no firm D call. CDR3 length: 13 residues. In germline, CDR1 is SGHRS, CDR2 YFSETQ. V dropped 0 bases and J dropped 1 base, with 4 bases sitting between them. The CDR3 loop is CASSLARNTEAFF. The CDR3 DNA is TGCGCCAGCAGCTTGGCCAGGAACACTGAAGCTTTCTTT. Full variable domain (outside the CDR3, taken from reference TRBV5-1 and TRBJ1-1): KAGVTQTPRYLIKTRGQQVTLSCSPISGHRSVSWYQQTPGQGLQFLFEYFSETQRNKGNFPGRFSGRQFSNSRSEMNVSTLELGDSALYLCASSLARNTEAFFGQGTRLTVV.

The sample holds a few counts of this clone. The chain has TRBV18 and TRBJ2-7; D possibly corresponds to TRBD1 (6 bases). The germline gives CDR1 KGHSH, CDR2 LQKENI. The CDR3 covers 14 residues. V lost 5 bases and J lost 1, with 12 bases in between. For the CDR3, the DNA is TGTGCCAGCTCAACGACAGGCTTATCCTACGAGCAGTACTTC. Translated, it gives CASSTTGLSYEQYF.

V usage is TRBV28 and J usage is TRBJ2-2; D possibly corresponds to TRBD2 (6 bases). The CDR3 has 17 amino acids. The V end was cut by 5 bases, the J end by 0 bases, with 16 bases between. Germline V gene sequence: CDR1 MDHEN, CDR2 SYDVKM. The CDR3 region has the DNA TGTGCCAGCAGTCTCTTAATCACGGGGGCGAACACCGGGGAGCTGTTTTTT. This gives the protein CASSLLITGANTGELFF.

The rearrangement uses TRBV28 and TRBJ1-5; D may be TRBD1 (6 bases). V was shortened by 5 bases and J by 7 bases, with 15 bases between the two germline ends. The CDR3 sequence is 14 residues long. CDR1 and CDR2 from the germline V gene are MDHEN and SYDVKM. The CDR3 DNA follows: TGTGCCAGCAGTCTTTACAGGGTTCAACAGCCCCAGCATTTT. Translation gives CASSLYRVQQPQHF. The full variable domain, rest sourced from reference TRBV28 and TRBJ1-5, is DVKVTQSSRYLVKRTGEKVFLECVQDMDHENMFWYRQDPGLGLRLIYFSYDVKMKEKGDIPEGYSVSREKKERFSLILESASTNQTSMYLCASSLYRVQQPQHFGDGTRLSIL.